This T cell receptor (beta chain) was recovered during a study of CD8 T cells in ankylosing spondylitis. This clonotype was seen more than once but under ten times. The germline V gene has CDR1 SQVTM and CDR2 ANQGSEA. This CDR3 spans 11 amino acids. V was clipped by 5 bases and J by 10 bases, with 12 bases between them. Each CDR3 protein gets one entry after TCRdb re-called the 5' RACE reads with MiXCR. Of 150,000 or so distinct CDR3 sequences listed, roughly a third are singletons. Sequenced sample: synovial fluid, either unsorted or a sorted T cell fraction (not recorded which). This chain uses TRBV29-1 with TRBJ2-1; possibly TRBD2 for D (5 bases). The TCR sequence derives from a male donor with ankylosing spondylitis. CDR3 DNA sequence: TGCAGCGTTATCCGACTATCCGAGCAGTTCTTC. As protein: CSVIRLSEQFF.